This T cell receptor beta chain was retrieved from a study of T cell responses to AZD1222 COVID-19 vaccine. About the study: Pooling covered second doses at about 4 or about 12 weeks. Study-level points and caveats: Donors skewed white British and female; clonal diversity was possibly underestimated. Only 5 or 6 individuals given AZD1222 were seropositive at baseline. Vaccination with two AZD1222 doses was followed by a rise in Spike-specific TCR breadth and depth.

With regard to this clone: Its matching antigen is unknown.

The repertoire was sequenced with immunoSEQ multiplex PCR; TCRdb's copy has only in-frame clones and lacks some. The table lists more than 250,000 clones, approximately 93% of them singletons. Germline V CDR1 and CDR2: SGDLS, YYNGEE. There are 15 residues in the CDR3. The V gene lost 4 bases and the J gene lost 3 bases, with 16 bases spanning the gap. The chain recombines TRBV9 with TRBJ2-5; possibly TRBD1 for D (6 bases). Sequencing was performed on peripheral blood, taken on day 0 of AZD1222 vaccination. The receptor's source is an adult in good health. This chain's CDR3 is CASSPKGTPKETQYF. CDR3 nucleotide sequence: TGTGCCAGCAGCCCTAAGGGGACACCCAAAGAGACCCAGTACTTC.